This T cell receptor (beta chain) comes out of a study of T cell repertoires in cytomegalovirus infection. Overall study: Evidence of both CMV infection and a matching HLA type came from public TCR beta signatures.

This clonotype has just a few counts. TCRdb re-analysed the reads in MiXCR, keeping a single row per CDR3 protein. The sample includes 680,000 or so distinct CDR3 sequences, roughly 36% of them seen just once. Germline V gene lookup returns CDR1 SGHVS and CDR2 FQNEAQ. CDR3 length: 15 residues. The V and J ends lost 2 bases and 6 bases, in that order; junction bases with no gene match: 5. The rearrangement joins TRBV7-8 to TRBJ1-5; the match to TRBD1 covers 9 bases. This receptor was identified in a human donor in good health (CMV status not recorded). Some clones in this sample may be carry-over from other donors' samples. Sample: PBMCs. CDR3 nucleotide sequence: TGTGCCAGCAGCTTACCGGGACAGGGAAGTCAGCCCCAGCATTTT. Translation: CASSLPGQGSQPQHF.